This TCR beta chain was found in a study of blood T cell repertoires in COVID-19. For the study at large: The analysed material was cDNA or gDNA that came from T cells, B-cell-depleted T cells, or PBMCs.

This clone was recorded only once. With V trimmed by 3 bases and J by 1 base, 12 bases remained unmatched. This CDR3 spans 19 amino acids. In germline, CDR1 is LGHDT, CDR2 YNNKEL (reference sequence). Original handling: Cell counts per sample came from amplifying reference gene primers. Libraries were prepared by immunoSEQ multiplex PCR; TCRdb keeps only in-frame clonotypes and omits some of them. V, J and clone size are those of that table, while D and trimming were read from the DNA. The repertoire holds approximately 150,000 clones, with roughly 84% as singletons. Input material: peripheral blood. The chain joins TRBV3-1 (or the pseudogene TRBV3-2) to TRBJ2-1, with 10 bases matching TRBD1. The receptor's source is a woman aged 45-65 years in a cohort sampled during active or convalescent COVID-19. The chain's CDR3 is CASSHYMGQGRGSYNEQFF. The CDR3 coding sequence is TGTGCCAGCAGCCACTATATGGGACAGGGGAGGGGATCCTACAATGAGCAGTTCTTC.